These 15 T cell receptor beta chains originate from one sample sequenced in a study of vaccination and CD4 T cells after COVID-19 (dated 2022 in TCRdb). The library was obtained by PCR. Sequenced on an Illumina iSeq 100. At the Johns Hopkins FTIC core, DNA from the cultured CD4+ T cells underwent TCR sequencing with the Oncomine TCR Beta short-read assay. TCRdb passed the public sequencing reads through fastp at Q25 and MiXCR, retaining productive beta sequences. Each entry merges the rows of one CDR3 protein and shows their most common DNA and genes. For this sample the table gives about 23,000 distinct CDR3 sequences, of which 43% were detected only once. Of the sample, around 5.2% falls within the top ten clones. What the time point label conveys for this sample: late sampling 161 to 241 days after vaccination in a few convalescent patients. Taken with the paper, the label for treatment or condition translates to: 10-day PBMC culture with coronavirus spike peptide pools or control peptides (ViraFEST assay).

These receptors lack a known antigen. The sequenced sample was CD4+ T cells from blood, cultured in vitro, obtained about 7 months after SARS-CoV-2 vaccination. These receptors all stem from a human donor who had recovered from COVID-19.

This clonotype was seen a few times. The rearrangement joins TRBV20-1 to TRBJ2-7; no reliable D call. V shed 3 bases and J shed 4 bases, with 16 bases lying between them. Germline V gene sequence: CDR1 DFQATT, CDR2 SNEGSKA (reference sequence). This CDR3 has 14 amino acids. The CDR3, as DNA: TGCAGTGCTAGGAGTGGCAACCTTAAATACGAGCAGTACTTC. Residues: CSARSGNLKYEQYF.

The CDR3 spells CATSRVGAVNTGELFF. In DNA form, the CDR3 reads TGTGCCACCAGCAGAGTGGGGGCCGTGAACACCGGGGAGCTGTTTTTT. This chain joins TRBV15 and TRBJ2-2; tentatively, D is TRBD1 (6 bases). Germline V lookup: CDR1 LNHNV, CDR2 YYDKDF (reference sequence). Trimming removed 1 base from V and 1 base from J, with 10 bases in between. This CDR3 contains 16 residues.

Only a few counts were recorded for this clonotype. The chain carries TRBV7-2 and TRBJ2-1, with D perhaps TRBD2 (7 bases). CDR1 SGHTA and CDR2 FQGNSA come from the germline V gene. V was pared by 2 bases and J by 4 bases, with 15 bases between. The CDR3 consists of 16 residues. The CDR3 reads CASSLIGGGIYNEQFF. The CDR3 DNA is TGTGCCAGCAGCTTAATAGGGGGAGGGATTTACAATGAGCAGTTCTTC.

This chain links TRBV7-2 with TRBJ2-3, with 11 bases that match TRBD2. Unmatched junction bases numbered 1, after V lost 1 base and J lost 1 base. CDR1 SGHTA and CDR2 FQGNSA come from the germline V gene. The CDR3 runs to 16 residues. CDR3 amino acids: CASSLVGLAGTDTQYF. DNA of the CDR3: TGTGCCAGCAGCTTAGTGGGACTAGCGGGCACAGATACGCAGTATTTT.

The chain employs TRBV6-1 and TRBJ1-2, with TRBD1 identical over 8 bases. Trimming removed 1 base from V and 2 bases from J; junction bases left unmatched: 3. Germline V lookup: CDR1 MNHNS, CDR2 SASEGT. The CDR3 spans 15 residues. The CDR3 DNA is TGTGCCAGCAGTGAAGACTGGACAGGGAACTATGGCTACACCTTC. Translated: CASSEDWTGNYGYTF.

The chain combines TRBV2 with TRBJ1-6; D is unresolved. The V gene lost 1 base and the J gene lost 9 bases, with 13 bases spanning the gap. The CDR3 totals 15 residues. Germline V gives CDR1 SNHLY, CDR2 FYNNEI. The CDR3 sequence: CASSEGRADVSPLHF. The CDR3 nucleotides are TGTGCCAGCAGTGAAGGTCGGGCGGATGTTTCACCCCTCCACTTT.

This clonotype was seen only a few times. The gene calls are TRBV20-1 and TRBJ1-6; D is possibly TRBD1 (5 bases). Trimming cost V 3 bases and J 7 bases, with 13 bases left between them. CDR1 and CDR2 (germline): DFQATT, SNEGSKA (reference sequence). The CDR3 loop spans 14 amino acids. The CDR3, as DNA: TGCAGTGCTAGGTCCTCAGGGACCAATTCACCCCTCCACTTT. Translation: CSARSSGTNSPLHF.

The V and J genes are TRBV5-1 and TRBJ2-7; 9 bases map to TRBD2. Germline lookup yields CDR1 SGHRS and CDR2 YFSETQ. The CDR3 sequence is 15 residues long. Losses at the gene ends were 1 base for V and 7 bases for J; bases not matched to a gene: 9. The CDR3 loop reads CASSLSAGGPWEQYF. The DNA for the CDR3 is TGCGCCAGCAGCTTGTCGGCGGGAGGGCCGTGGGAGCAGTACTTC.

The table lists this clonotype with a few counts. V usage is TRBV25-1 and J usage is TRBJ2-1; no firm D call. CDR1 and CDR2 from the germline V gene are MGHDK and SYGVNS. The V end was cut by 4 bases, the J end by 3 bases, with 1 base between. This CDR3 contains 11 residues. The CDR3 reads CASSVYNEQFF. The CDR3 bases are TGTGCCAGCAGTGTCTACAATGAGCAGTTCTTC. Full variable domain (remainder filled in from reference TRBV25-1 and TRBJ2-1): EADIYQTPRYLVIGTGKKITLECSQTMGHDKMYWYQQDPGMELHLIHYSYGVNSTEKGDLSSESTVSRIRTEHFPLTLESARPSHTSQYLCASSVYNEQFFGPGTRLTVL.

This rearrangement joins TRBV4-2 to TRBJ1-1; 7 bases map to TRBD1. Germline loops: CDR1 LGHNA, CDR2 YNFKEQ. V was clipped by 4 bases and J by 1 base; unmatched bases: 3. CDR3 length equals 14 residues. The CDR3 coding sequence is TGTGCCAGCAGCCCCCGGACAGGGAACACTGAAGCTTTCTTT. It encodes CASSPRTGNTEAFF.

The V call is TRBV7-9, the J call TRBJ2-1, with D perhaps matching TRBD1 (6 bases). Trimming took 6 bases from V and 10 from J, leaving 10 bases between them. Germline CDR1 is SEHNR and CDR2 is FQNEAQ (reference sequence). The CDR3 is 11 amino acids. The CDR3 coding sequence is TGTGCCAGCAGTTCAGGGGACGAGCAGTTCTTC. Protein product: CASSSGDEQFF.

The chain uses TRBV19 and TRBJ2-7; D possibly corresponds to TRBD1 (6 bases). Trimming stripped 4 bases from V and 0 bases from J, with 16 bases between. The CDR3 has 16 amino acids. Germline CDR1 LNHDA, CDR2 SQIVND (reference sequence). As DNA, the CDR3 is TGTGCCAGTAGTAAGGTCGGTGGACAGAGCTCCTACGAGCAGTACTTC. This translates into CASSKVGGQSSYEQYF.

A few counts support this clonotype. The CDR3 here is CSARVVAGGNYGYTF. The CDR3 region has the DNA TGCAGTGCTAGGGTCGTTGCAGGGGGTAACTATGGCTACACCTTC. V gene TRBV20-1 combines with J gene TRBJ1-2, with 7 bases matching TRBD1. V shed 3 bases, J shed 1 base, and the junction held 8 bases outside the gene matches. The CDR3 length is 15 residues. CDR1 DFQATT and CDR2 SNEGSKA come from the germline V gene (reference sequence).

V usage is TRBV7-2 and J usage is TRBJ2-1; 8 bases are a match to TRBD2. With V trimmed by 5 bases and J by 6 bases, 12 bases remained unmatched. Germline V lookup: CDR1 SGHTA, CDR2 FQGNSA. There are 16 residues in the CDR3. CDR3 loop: CASSPNSGNLFNEQFF. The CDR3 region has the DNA TGTGCCAGCAGCCCTAATAGCGGGAACTTATTCAATGAGCAGTTCTTC.

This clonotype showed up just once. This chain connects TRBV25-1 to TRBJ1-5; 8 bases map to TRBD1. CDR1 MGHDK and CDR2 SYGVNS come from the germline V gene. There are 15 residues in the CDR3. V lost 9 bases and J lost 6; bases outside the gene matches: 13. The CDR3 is CARLTGTGSGQPQHF. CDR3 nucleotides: TGTGCCAGGCTAACCGGGACAGGTTCGGGTCAGCCCCAGCATTTT. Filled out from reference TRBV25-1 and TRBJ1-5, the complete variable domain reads EADIYQTPRYLVIGTGKKITLECSQTMGHDKMYWYQQDPGMELHLIHYSYGVNSTEKGDLSSESTVSRIRTEHFPLTLESARPSHTSQYLCARLTGTGSGQPQHFGDGTRLSIL.